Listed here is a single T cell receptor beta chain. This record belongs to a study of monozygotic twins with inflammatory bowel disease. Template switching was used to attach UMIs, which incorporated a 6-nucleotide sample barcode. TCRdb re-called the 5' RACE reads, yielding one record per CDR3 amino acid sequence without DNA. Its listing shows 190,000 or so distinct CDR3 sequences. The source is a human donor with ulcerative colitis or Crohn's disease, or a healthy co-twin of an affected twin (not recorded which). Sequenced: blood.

CDR3 residues: CASSHLTGDTETQYF. The chain is built from TRBV3-1 and TRBJ2-5; the TCRdb call, TRBD1, lacks DNA for checking. The CDR3 is made up of 15 amino acids. Germline CDR1 is LGHDT and CDR2 is YNNKEL (reference sequence).